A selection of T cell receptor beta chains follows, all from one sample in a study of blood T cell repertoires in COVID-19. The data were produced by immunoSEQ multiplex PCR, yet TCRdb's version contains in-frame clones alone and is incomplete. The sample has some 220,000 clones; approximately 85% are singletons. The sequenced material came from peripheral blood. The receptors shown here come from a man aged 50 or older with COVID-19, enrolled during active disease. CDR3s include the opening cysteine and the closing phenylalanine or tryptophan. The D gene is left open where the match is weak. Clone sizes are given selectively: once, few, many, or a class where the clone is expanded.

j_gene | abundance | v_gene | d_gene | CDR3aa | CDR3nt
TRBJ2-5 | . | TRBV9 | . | CASSVGSRGGETQYF | TGTGCCAGCAGCGTCGGATCCCGTGGGGGGGAGACCCAGTACTTC
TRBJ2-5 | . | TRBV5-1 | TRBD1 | CASSSITGEETQYF | TGCGCCAGCAGCTCTATAACAGGGGAGGAGACCCAGTACTTC
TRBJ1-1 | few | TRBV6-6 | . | CASSYFQGTEAFF | TGTGCCAGCAGTTACTTCCAGGGAACTGAAGCTTTCTTT
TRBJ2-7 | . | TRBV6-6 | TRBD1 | CASREHRGEQYF | TGTGCCAGCAGGGAACACAGGGGCGAGCAGTACTTC
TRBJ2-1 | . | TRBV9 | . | CASSPRGYNEQFF | TGTGCCAGCAGCCCCCGGGGTTACAATGAGCAGTTCTTC
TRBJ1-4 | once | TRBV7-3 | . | CASSLTGPATNEKLFF | TGTGCCAGCAGCTTAACGGGCCCTGCAACTAATGAAAAACTGTTTTTT
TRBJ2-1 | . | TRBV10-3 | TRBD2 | CAISASGGSYNEQFF | TGTGCCATCAGTGCTAGCGGGGGGTCATACAATGAGCAGTTCTTC
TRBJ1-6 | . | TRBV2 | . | CASSGGQGQVVPLHF | TGTGCCAGCAGTGGCGGGCAGGGGCAAGTGGTACCCCTCCACTTT
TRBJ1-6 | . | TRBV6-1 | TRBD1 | CASREGTATKTLHF | TGTGCCAGCAGGGAAGGGACAGCCACCAAGACCCTCCACTTT
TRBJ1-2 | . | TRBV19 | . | CASSVQVNYGYTF | TGTGCCAGTAGTGTACAGGTTAACTATGGCTACACCTTC
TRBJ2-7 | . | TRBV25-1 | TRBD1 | CASSEPGQGHYEQYF | TGTGCCAGCAGTGAGCCGGGACAGGGCCACTACGAGCAGTACTTC
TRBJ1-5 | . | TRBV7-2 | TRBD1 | CASSLGDREGNQPQHF | TGTGCCAGCAGCTTAGGAGACAGGGAAGGCAATCAGCCCCAGCATTTT
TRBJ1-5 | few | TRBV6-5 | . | CASCVNSNQPQHF | TGTGCCAGTTGCGTGAATAGCAATCAGCCCCAGCATTTT
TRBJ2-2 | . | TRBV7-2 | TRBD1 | CASSSYPTGGDTGELFF | TGTGCCAGCAGCTCTTACCCGACAGGGGGTGACACCGGGGAGCTGTTTTTT
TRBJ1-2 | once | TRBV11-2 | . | CASSKTEIYGYTF | TGTGCCAGCAGCAAGACAGAGATCTATGGCTATACCTTC
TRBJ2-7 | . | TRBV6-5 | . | CASSYAPGGNYEQYF | TGTGCCAGCAGTTATGCTCCTGGAGGTAACTACGAGCAGTACTTC
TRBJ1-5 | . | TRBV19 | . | CASSIKWQGTQPQHF | TGTGCCAGTAGTATAAAGTGGCAGGGTACCCAGCCCCAGCATTTT
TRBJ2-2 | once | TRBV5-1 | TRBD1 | CASSPTGGTGELFF | TGCGCCAGCAGCCCAACAGGGGGCACCGGGGAGCTGTTTTTT
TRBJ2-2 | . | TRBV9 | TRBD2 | CASSVNPSGFLAGVAGELFF | TGTGCCAGCAGCGTTAACCCCTCAGGTTTTCTAGCGGGGGTGGCCGGGGAGCTGTTTTTT
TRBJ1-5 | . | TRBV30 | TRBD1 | CAWSAQGNQPQHF | TGTGCCTGGAGCGCACAGGGGAATCAGCCCCAGCATTTT
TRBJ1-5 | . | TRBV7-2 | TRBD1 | CASSSKTGDNQPQHF | TGTGCCAGCAGCTCAAAGACAGGGGACAATCAGCCCCAGCATTTT
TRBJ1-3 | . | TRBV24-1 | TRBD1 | CATSDRDRPNTIYF | TGTGCCACCAGTGATCGGGACAGGCCCAACACCATATATTTT
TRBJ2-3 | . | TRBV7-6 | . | CASSLVDGQPSTDTQYF | TGTGCCAGCAGCTTAGTCGATGGACAGCCTAGCACAGATACGCAGTATTTT
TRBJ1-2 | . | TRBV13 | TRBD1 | CASSPGGQGLGYTF | TGTGCCAGCAGCCCAGGAGGACAGGGGTTGGGCTACACCTTC
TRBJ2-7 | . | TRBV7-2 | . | CASSLVASPYEQYF | TGTGCCAGCAGCTTAGTAGCGTCCCCCTACGAGCAGTACTTC
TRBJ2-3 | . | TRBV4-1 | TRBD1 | CASSPRPGQGGGTDTQYF | TGCGCCAGCAGCCCTAGGCCGGGACAGGGAGGGGGCACAGATACGCAGTATTTT
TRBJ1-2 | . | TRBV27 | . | CASSLSGADGYTF | TGTGCCAGCAGTTTAAGCGGGGCGGATGGCTACACCTTC
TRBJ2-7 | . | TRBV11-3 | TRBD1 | CASSQDGQGAYEQYF | TGTGCCAGCAGCCAAGATGGACAGGGGGCTTACGAGCAGTACTTC
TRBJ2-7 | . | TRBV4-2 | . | CASSQAPDSSYEQYF | TGTGCCAGCAGCCAGGCCCCGGACAGCTCCTACGAGCAGTACTTC
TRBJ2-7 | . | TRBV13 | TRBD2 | CASSRGGPNSYEQYF | TGTGCCAGCAGCCGCGGGGGACCGAACTCCTACGAGCAGTACTTC
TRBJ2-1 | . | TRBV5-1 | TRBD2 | CASSLAPAGNNEQFF | TGCGCCAGCAGCTTGGCTCCAGCGGGGAACAATGAGCAGTTCTTC
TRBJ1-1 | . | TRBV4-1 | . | CASSQAQGKGLNTEAFF | TGCGCCAGCAGCCAAGCGCAGGGTAAGGGTTTGAACACTGAAGCTTTCTTT
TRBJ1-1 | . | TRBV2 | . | CASQTGLRNTEAFF | TGTGCCAGTCAAACAGGGCTAAGAAACACTGAAGCTTTCTTT
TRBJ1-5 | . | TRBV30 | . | CAWRAAGNQPQHF | TGTGCCTGGAGGGCCGCCGGCAATCAGCCCCAGCATTTT
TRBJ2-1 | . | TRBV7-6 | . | CASSLSGVRLGEQFF | TGTGCCAGCAGCCTATCGGGGGTCCGCCTCGGTGAGCAGTTCTTC
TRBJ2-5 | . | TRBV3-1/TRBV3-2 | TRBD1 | CASSQDRQGSGETQYF | TGTGCCAGCAGCCAAGATAGACAGGGGAGCGGGGAGACCCAGTACTTC
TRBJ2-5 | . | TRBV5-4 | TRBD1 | CASSLGLGGRETQYF | TGTGCCAGCAGCTTGGGGTTAGGGGGCAGAGAGACCCAGTACTTC
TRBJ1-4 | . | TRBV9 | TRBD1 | CASSLTGGAGSGEKLFF | TGTGCCAGCAGCCTGACAGGGGGCGCCGGATCGGGTGAAAAACTGTTTTTT
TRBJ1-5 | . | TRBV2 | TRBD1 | CASSVRGLAGQGDQPQHF | TGTGCCAGCAGTGTAAGGGGGCTTGCCGGCCAGGGCGATCAGCCCCAGCATTTT
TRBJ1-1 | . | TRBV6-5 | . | CASTSRDLAFF | TGTGCCAGCACTTCGAGGGACTTGGCTTTCTTT
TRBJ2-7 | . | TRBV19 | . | CASSISTRGAYEQYF | TGTGCCAGTAGTATATCCACGCGTGGGGCGTACGAGCAGTACTTC
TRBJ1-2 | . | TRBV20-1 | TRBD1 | CSATDRGRNGYTF | TGCAGTGCTACTGACAGGGGGCGGAATGGCTACACCTTC
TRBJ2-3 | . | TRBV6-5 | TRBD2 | CASSSLAGGYTQYF | TGTGCCAGCAGTTCACTAGCGGGGGGGTATACGCAGTATTTT
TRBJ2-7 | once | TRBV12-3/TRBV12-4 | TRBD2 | CASTGTSLNVQYF | TGTGCCAGCACCGGGACTAGCCTAAACGTACAGTACTTC
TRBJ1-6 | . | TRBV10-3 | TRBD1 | CAAPTGPSSYNSPLHF | TGTGCCGCCCCGACAGGGCCCAGCTCCTATAATTCACCCCTCCACTTT
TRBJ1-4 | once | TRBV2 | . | CASRWTSEKLFF | TGTGCCAGCAGATGGACATCTGAAAAACTGTTTTTT
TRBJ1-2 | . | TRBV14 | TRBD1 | CASSSRTGIYGYTF | TGTGCCAGCAGCTCGAGGACAGGGATCTATGGCTACACCTTC
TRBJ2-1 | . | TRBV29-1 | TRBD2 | CSVGASGGYNEQFF | TGCAGCGTTGGGGCTAGCGGGGGGTACAATGAGCAGTTCTTC
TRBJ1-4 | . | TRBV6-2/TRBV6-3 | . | CASSYSPAEVELFF | TGTGCCAGCAGTTACTCGCCCGCCGAGGTCGAACTGTTTTTT
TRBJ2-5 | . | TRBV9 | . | CASSALQGGFGQETQYF | TGTGCCAGCAGCGCCCTACAGGGAGGGTTCGGACAAGAGACCCAGTACTTC
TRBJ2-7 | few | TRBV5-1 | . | CASSSPLSYEQYF | TGCGCCAGCAGCTCCCCCTTGAGCTACGAGCAGTACTTC
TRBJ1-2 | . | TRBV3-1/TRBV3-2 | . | CASSPGWQGTGYTF | TGTGCCAGCAGCCCCGGTTGGCAGGGTACTGGCTACACCTTC
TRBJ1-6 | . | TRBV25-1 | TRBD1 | CASSEGTENSPLHF | TGTGCCAGCAGTGAAGGGACAGAAAATTCACCCCTCCACTTT
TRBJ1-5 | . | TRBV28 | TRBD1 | CASSLFRTGANQPQHF | TGTGCCAGCAGTTTGTTTCGGACAGGGGCCAATCAGCCCCAGCATTTT
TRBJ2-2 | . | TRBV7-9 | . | CASQLANTGELFF | TGTGCCAGCCAACTCGCGAACACCGGGGAGCTGTTTTTT
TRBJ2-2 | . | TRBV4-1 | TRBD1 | CASSQGQGAHTGELFF | TGCGCCAGCAGCCAAGGACAGGGGGCCCACACCGGGGAGCTGTTTTTT
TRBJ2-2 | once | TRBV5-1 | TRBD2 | CASSLLGGEYTGELFF | TGCGCCAGCAGCTTGCTGGGGGGGGAATACACCGGGGAGCTGTTTTTT
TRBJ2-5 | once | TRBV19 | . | CASSPGGGRETQYF | TGTGCCAGTAGTCCTGGGGGGGGGCGAGAGACCCAGTACTTC
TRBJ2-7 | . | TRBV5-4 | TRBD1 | CASSLPGQGYEQYF | TGTGCCAGCAGCTTGCCGGGACAGGGCTACGAGCAGTACTTC